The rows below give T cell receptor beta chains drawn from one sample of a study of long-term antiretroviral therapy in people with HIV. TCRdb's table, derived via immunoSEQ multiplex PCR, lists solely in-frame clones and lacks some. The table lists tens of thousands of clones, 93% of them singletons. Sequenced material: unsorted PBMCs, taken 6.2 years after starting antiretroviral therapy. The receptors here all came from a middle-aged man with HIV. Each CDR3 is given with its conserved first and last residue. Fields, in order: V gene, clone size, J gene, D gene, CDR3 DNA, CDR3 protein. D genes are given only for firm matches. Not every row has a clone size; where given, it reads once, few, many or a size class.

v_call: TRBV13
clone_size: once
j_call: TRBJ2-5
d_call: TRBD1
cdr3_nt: TGTGCCAGCAGCTTGGGTACAGGGGTTTTGGAGACCCAGTACTTC
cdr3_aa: CASSLGTGVLETQYF

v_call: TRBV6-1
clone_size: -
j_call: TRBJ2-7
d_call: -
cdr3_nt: TGTGCCAGCAGTGAAGCGGCGGAGGAGTTCATATACGAGCAGTACTTC
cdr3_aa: CASSEAAEEFIYEQYF

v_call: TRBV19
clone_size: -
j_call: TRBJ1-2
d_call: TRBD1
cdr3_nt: TGTGCCAGTAGTATTCCAGGGGGAAACTATGGCTACACCTTC
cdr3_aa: CASSIPGGNYGYTF

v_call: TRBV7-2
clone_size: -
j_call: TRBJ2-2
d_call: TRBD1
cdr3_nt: TGTGCCAGCAGCTTAACAGGGGCCGGGGAGCTGTTTTTT
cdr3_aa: CASSLTGAGELFF

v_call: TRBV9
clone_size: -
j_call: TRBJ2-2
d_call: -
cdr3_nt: TGTGCCAGCAGCGTAGTAACAGACACCGGGGAGCTGTTTTTT
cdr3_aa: CASSVVTDTGELFF

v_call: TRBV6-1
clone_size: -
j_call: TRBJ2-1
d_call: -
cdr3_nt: TGTGCCAGCAGGAGTTTATTAGCGGATGAGCAGTTCTTC
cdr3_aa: CASRSLLADEQFF

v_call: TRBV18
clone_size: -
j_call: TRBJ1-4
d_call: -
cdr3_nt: TGTGCCAGCTCACCGGAACCGCGCCCTGGTGGTGAAAAACTGTTTTTT
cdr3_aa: CASSPEPRPGGEKLFF

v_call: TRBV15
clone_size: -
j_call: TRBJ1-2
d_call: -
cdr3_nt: TGTGCCACCAGCAGAGTCGACCCTAACTATGGCTACACCTTC
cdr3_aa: CATSRVDPNYGYTF

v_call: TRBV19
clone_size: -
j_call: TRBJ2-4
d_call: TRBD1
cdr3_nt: TGTGCCAGTACCGCCCGGACAGGGCGAGGGAACATTCAGTACTTC
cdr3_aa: CASTARTGRGNIQYF

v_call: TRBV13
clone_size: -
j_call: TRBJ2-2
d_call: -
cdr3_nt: TGTGCCAGCAGCTTATATTCAGGGGCGGCCTACACCGGGGAGCTGTTTTTT
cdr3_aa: CASSLYSGAAYTGELFF

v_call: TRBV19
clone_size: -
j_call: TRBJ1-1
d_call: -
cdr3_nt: TGTGCCAGTAGTATCGGTACGAACACTGAAGCTTTCTTT
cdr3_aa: CASSIGTNTEAFF

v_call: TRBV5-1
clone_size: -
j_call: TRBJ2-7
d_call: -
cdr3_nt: TGCGCCAGCAGCTTGGACGGGAGCTCCTACGAGCAGTACTTC
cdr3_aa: CASSLDGSSYEQYF

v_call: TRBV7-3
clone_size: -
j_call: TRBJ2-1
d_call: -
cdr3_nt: TGTGCCAGCAGCTTGGCAGGCGACAATGAGCAGTTCTTC
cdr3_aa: CASSLAGDNEQFF

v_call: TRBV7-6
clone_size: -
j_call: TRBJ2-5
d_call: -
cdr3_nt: TGTGCCAGCAGCTTAGGCTTAGGAGAAAACCCCGTAACGCAGTACTTC
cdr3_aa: CASSLGLGENPVTQYF